The source of this T cell receptor beta chain is a study of shared clonotypes between healthy human individuals. Overall study: Donor composition was two women and three men, aged 18 to 49. Per donor, CD8 memory used one plate, CD8 naive used two, CD4 memory used three and CD4 naive used three.

Study-wide findings and caveats: Measured sharing among donors was expected to vary with sequencing depth. Only blood was sampled, and tissue TCR repertoires likely differ from blood ones.

Profiled with immunoSEQ multiplex PCR; TCRdb holds only in-frame clones, not every one. Of about 2.4 million clones in the sample, about 92% are singletons; the top ten hold about 0.13%. Comment on this clone: The antigen remains undetermined.

This CDR3 contains 17 residues. The J segment lost 0 bases and the V segment lost 4 bases, leaving 8 bases of the junction unmatched. Germline loops: CDR1 SGHRS, CDR2 YFSETQ. The rearrangement links TRBV5-1 to TRBJ2-2; 8 nucleotides agree with TRBD1. The sequenced material came from naive CD4+ T cells sorted from blood. This sample's subset: CD45RA+ positively selected. The source of this sequence is a man younger than 30 in good health. The CDR3 DNA is TGCGCCAGCAGCAAAAAGGACAGGGCAGCGAACACCGGGGAGCTGTTTTTT. It encodes CASSKKDRAANTGELFF.